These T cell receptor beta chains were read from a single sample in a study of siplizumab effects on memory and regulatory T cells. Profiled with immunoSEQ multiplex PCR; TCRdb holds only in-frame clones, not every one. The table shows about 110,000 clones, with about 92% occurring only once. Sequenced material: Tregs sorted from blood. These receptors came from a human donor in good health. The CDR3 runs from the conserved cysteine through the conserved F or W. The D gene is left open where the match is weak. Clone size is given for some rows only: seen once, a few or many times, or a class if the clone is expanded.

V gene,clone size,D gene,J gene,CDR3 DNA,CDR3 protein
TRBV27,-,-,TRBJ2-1,TGTGCCAGCAGTTTAGGGCCCCCCGTGAGGACCAATGAGCAGTTCTTC,CASSLGPPVRTNEQFF
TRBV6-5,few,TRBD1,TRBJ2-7,TGTGCCAGCAGCCTGGGACAGGACTACGAGCAGTACTTC,CASSLGQDYEQYF
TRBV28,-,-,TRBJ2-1,TGTGCCAGCAGCCGTGGCTTGGTGGGGAGGCAGTTCTTC,CASSRGLVGRQFF
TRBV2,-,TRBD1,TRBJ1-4,TGTGCCAGCAGAGGGGACAGGGGGAGTGAAAAACTGTTTTTT,CASRGDRGSEKLFF
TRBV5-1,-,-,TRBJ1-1,TGCGCCAGCAGCTTGCGTGGGGATGGCACTGAAGCTTTCTTT,CASSLRGDGTEAFF
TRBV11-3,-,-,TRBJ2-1,TGTGCCAGCAGCCTACCGGGACTGTACAATGAGCAGTTCTTC,CASSLPGLYNEQFF
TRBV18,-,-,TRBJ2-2,TGTGCCAGCTCACCCCCAAATACGAACACCGGGGAGCTGTTTTTT,CASSPPNTNTGELFF
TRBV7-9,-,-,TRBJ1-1,TGTGCCAGCAGCTGGGCCATGAACACTGAAGCTTTCTTT,CASSWAMNTEAFF
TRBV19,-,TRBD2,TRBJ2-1,TGTGCCAGTAGTCTCCTAGGACTAGCGGGAGGGGGTAATGAGCAGTTCTTC,CASSLLGLAGGGNEQFF
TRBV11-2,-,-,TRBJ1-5,TGTGCCAGCAGCCCGAGGGCCGAACAGCCCCAGCATTTT,CASSPRAEQPQHF
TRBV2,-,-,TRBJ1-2,TGTGCCAGCAGTCGACAGCTCCTTAACTATGGCTACACCTTC,CASSRQLLNYGYTF
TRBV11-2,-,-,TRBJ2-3,TGTGCCAGCAGCTTAGAGAGAGATACGCAGTATTTT,CASSLERDTQYF
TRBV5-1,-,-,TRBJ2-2,TGCGCCTCGAGAGCGACTTACACCGGGGAGCTGTTTTTT,CASRATYTGELFF
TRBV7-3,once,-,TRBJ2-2,TGTGCCAGCAGCTTTGGGCAGGCCAACACCGGGGAGCTGTTTTTT,CASSFGQANTGELFF
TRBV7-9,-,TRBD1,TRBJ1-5,TGTGCCAGCAGCTGGACAGGGGGCAGTTCCCAGCCCCAGCATTTT,CASSWTGGSSQPQHF
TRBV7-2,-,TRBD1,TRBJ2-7,TGTGCCAGCAGCTTAAGCACGGGACAGCTCTACGAGCAGTACTTC,CASSLSTGQLYEQYF
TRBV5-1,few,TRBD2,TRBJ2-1,TGCGCCAGCAGCTTGACTAGCGGGAGTTCCTACAATGAGCAGTTCTTC,CASSLTSGSSYNEQFF
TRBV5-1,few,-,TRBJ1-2,TGCGCCAGCAGCCTCGACAGAGCTACTAACTATGGCTACACCTTC,CASSLDRATNYGYTF
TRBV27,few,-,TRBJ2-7,TGTGCCAGCAGTTTATCGCGAGGGCTCGACAGCGAGCAGTACTTC,CASSLSRGLDSEQYF
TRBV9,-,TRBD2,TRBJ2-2,TGTGCCAGCAGCGTAGATTTGCGGGAGGGTACCGGGGAGCTGTTTTTT,CASSVDLREGTGELFF
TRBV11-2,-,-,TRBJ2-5,TGTGCCAGCAGCTTAGGGGCAGGGGGAGGAGAGACCCAGTACTTC,CASSLGAGGGETQYF
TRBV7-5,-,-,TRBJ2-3,TGTGCCAGAAGCTTTTCGGAGGTAGCGGGGACCTCCACAGATACGCAGTATTTT,CARSFSEVAGTSTDTQYF
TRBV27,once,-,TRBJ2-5,TGTGCCAGCAGTTTATGGGGGCGAGAGACCCAGTACTTC,CASSLWGRETQYF
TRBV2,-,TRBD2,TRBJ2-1,TGTGCCAGCAGAGCGACTAGCGGGCCCCCTAGCTCCTACAATGAGCAGTTCTTC,CASRATSGPPSSYNEQFF
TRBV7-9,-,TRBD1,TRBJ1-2,TGTGCCAGCAGCCGCGCAGGGGGTAACTATGGCTACACCTTC,CASSRAGGNYGYTF
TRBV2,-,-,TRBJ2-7,TGTGCCAGCAGTGAACTGAGGGTCGGTTTCAAGTGGGAGCAGTACTTC,CASSELRVGFKWEQYF
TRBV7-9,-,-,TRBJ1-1,TGTGCCAGCAGCTTAGATGGTTCGGAGACTGAAGCTTTCTTT,CASSLDGSETEAFF
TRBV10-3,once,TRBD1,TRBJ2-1,TGTGCCATCAGTTACAGGGGACCCAACAATGAGCAGTTCTTC,CAISYRGPNNEQFF
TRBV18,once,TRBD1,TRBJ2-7,TGTGCCAGCTCACCGGGCAGTACAGGGGTTACCTACGAGCAGTACTTC,CASSPGSTGVTYEQYF
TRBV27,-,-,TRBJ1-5,TGTGCCAGCAGAGGGGGAACCGGGACTTTTAGCAATCAGCCCCAGCATTTT,CASRGGTGTFSNQPQHF
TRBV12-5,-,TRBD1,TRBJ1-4,TGTGCTAGTGGTTTGGGACAGGGGGCAACTAATGAAAAACTGTTTTTT,CASGLGQGATNEKLFF
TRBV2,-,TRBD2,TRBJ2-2,TGTGCCAGCAGCTGGACTAGCGGGACCGGGGAGCTGTTTTTT,CASSWTSGTGELFF
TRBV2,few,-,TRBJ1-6,TGTGCCAGCAGTGGGACAGTTAATTCACCCCTCCACTTT,CASSGTVNSPLHF
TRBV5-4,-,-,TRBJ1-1,TGTGCCAGCAGCCAAGACCCCGCGGCGAGGGGGGCTTTCTTT,CASSQDPAARGAFF
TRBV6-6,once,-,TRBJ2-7,TGTGCCAGCAGCCCCGCCTACGAGCAGTACTTC,CASSPAYEQYF
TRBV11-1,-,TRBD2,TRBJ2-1,TGTGCCAGCAGCTTATTCCGGCGGGGGGACAATGAGCAGTTCTTC,CASSLFRRGDNEQFF
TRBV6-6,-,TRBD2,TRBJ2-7,TGTGCCAGCAGTTACCCGACTAGCGGGAGTTTGGGCGAGCAGTACTTC,CASSYPTSGSLGEQYF
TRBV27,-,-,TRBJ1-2,TGTGCCAGCAGTTCGAAAACAGGGTCCTATGGCTACACCTTC,CASSSKTGSYGYTF
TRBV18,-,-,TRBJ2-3,TGTGCCAGCGCCTTGGGGGGCTCAGATACGCAGTATTTT,CASALGGSDTQYF
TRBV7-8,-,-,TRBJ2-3,TGTGCCAGCAGCGTACACACAGATACGCAGTATTTT,CASSVHTDTQYF
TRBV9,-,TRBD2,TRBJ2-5,TGTGCCAGCAGCGGCAGCGGGAGCGGGGAGACCCAGTACTTC,CASSGSGSGETQYF
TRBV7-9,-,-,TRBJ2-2,TGTGCCAGCAGTGAGGGGCCTACAGCGCTGTTTTTT,CASSEGPTALFF
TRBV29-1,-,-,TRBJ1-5,TGCAGCGCTAGTCGGGAGGGTCAGCCCCAGCATTTT,CSASREGQPQHF
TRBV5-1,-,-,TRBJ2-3,TGCGCCAGCAGCAACACTAGGGGCACAGATACGCAGTATTTT,CASSNTRGTDTQYF
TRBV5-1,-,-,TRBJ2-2,TGCGCCACGCCGTTAAACACCGGGGAGCTGTTTTTT,CATPLNTGELFF
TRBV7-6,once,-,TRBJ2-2,TGTGCCAGCAGCCAGGGACACCCGAACACCGGGGAGCTGTTTTTT,CASSQGHPNTGELFF
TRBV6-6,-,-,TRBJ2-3,TGTGCCAGCAGTTACAACAGGCTGACAGATACGCAGTATTTT,CASSYNRLTDTQYF
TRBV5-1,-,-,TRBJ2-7,TGCGCCAGCAGCTTGGAGCTCAGATATCCTAAAGAGCAGTACTTC,CASSLELRYPKEQYF
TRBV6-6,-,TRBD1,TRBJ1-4,TGTGCCAGCAGCCGGGGGGACAGGGTATTTGAAAAACTGTTTTTT,CASSRGDRVFEKLFF
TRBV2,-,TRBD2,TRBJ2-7,TGTGCCAGCATCCTACCCCGGGGAACTAGCGGGAGGTTATTCTACGAGCAGTACTTC,CASILPRGTSGRLFYEQYF
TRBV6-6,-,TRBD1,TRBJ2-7,TGTGCCAGCAGTAATACAGGGGGCGGGGTAAACGAGCAGTACTTC,CASSNTGGGVNEQYF
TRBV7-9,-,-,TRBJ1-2,TGTGCCAGCAGCTTTTCCGGGATCCCCCAGCATGGCTACACCTTC,CASSFSGIPQHGYTF
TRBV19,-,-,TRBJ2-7,TGTGCCAGTAGTATAGTTGAGGGAACCACCTACGAGCAGTACTTC,CASSIVEGTTYEQYF
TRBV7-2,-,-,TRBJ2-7,TGTGCCAGCAGCTTAGTAGTGAGAGGCGAGCAGTACTTC,CASSLVVRGEQYF
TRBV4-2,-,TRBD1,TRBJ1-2,TGTGCCAGCAGCTCCGCGGGGACAGGGGGCTATGGCTACACCTTC,CASSSAGTGGYGYTF
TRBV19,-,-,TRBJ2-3,TGTGCCAGTAGTGACCTTGGGGGCACAGATACGCAGTATTTT,CASSDLGGTDTQYF
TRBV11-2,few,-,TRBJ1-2,TGTGCCAGCAGCTTAGATCGCGACTATGGCTACACCTTC,CASSLDRDYGYTF
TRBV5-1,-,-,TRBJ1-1,TGCGCCAGCAGCTTGGCCGGGGGGAGGGGAACTGAAGCTTTCTTT,CASSLAGGRGTEAFF
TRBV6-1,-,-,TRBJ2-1,TGTGCCAGCAGTAAAGGGGGGGGCCCTTATAATGAGCAGTTCTTC,CASSKGGGPYNEQFF